This entry describes one T cell receptor (beta chain). This entry is derived from a study of OX40 agonist ivuxolimab in advanced cancers. The CDR3 is made up of 14 amino acids. The germline V and J ends were trimmed by 7 bases and 1 base, with 13 bases remaining between them. Germline V gene lookup returns CDR1 MNHEY and CDR2 SVGAGI. The protocol was immunoSEQ multiplex PCR, while the TCRdb copy is restricted to in-frame clones and leaves out a portion. In the table there are 65,000 to 95,000 clones, 70% to 90% of which are singletons. The TCR was taken from an adult with an advanced solid tumor such as melanoma, head and neck, liver or kidney cancer. The sequencing used CD4+ or CD8+ T cells sorted from blood, collected in a trial of the OX40 agonist ivuxolimab. The V and J genes are TRBV6-5 and TRBJ1-1; no definite D call. The CDR3 here is CASKRIGGNTEAFF. DNA for the CDR3: TGTGCCAGCAAGAGGATAGGTGGGAACACTGAAGCTTTCTTT.